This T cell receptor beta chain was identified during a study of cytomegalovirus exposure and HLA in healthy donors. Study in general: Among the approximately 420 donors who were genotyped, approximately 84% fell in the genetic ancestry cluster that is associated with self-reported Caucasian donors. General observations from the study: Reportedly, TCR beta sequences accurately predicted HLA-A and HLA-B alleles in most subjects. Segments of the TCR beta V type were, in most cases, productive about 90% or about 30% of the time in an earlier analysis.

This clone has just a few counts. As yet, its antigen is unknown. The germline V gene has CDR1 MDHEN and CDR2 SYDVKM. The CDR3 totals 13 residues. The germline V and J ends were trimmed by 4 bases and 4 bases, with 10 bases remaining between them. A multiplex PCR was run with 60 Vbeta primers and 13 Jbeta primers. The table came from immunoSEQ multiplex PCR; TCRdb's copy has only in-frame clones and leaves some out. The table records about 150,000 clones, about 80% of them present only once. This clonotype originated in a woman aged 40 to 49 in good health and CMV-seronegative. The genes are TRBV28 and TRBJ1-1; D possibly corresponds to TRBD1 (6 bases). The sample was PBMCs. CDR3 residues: CASSSGTSTEAFF. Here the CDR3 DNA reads TGTGCCAGCAGTTCTGGGACATCCACTGAAGCTTTCTTT.